Listed below are T cell receptor beta chains from one sample, sequenced in a study of shared clonotypes between healthy human individuals. Clones were sequenced by immunoSEQ multiplex PCR, and TCRdb holds only the in-frame ones, with some missing. Of millions of clones in the sample, 85% to 95% are singletons; the top ten hold 0.13%. Sequencing input: naive CD4+ T cells sorted from blood. The source of these receptors is a man between 18 and 29 years old in good health. The CDR3 runs from the conserved cysteine through the conserved F or W. A D gene is named only where the DNA matches it firmly. Clone sizes are given selectively: once, few, many, or a class where the clone is expanded.

>TRBV4-1|NA|TRBJ1-2|NA
CASSRTGGGNYGYTF
TGCGCCAGCAGCCGAACCGGAGGTGGAAACTATGGCTACACCTTC
>TRBV5-1|NA|TRBJ2-7|NA
CASSNRGTASSYEQYF
TGCGCCAGCAGCAATCGAGGGACGGCTAGCTCCTACGAGCAGTACTTC
>TRBV5-1|NA|TRBJ1-3|NA
CASSPEVGVDSGNTIYF
TGCGCCAGCAGCCCGGAGGTGGGGGTAGATTCTGGAAACACCATATATTTT
>TRBV5-1|NA|TRBJ2-5|NA
CASSLGRGPETQYF
TGCGCCAGCAGCTTGGGCAGGGGCCCAGAGACCCAGTACTTC
>TRBV6-5|TRBD1|TRBJ2-3|NA
CASSLNSGQGRDTQYF
TGTGCCAGCAGTTTAAATTCTGGACAGGGAAGAGATACGCAGTATTTT
>TRBV27|NA|TRBJ1-1|NA
CASSFGQQNTEAFF
TGTGCCAGCAGTTTTGGACAACAGAACACTGAAGCTTTCTTT
>TRBV5-4|NA|TRBJ1-3|NA
CASSLTGFGNTIYF
TGTGCCAGCAGCTTGACAGGGTTCGGAAACACCATATATTTT
>TRBV29-1|NA|TRBJ2-3|NA
CSVRTADTQYF
TGCAGCGTACGAACAGCAGATACGCAGTATTTT
>TRBV27|NA|TRBJ2-7|once
CASGMDGPYEQYF
TGTGCCAGCGGTATGGACGGTCCCTACGAGCAGTACTTC
>TRBV6-5|NA|TRBJ1-2|NA
CASTSGTYYGYTF
TGTGCCAGCACCTCCGGGACATACTATGGCTACACCTTC
>TRBV27|TRBD2|TRBJ2-1|NA
CASTRTSGYNEQFF
TGTGCCAGCACCAGGACTAGCGGCTACAATGAGCAGTTCTTC
>TRBV7-2|NA|TRBJ2-7|NA
CASSLVDSPTSSYEQYF
TGTGCCAGCAGCTTAGTAGACTCCCCTACCTCGTCCTACGAGCAGTACTTC
>TRBV30|NA|TRBJ2-4|NA
CAWSVVGAKNIQYF
TGTGCCTGGAGTGTTGTAGGGGCCAAAAACATTCAGTACTTC
>TRBV5-1|TRBD2|TRBJ2-7|NA
CASSPTSGMNEQYF
TGCGCCAGCAGTCCGACTAGCGGGATGAACGAGCAGTACTTC
>TRBV15|TRBD2|TRBJ2-7|NA
CATSSRGRLAAYEQYF
TGTGCCACCAGCAGTCGTGGGAGACTAGCGGCTTACGAGCAGTACTTC
>TRBV7-2|TRBD1|TRBJ2-7|NA
CASSLDTGTGVSEQYF
TGTGCCAGCAGCTTAGATACCGGGACAGGGGTAAGCGAGCAGTACTTC
>TRBV28|NA|TRBJ2-3|once
CASSLGVKVRGPDTQYF
TGTGCCAGCAGTTTGGGAGTGAAAGTGAGGGGTCCAGATACGCAGTATTTT
>TRBV7-2|TRBD1|TRBJ1-2|once
CASSLVTGGNYGYTF
TGTGCCAGCAGCTTAGTGACAGGGGGTAACTATGGCTACACCTTC
>TRBV5-1|NA|TRBJ2-2|NA
CASSLEGTRANTGELFF
TGCGCCAGCAGCTTGGAAGGTACCCGTGCGAACACCGGGGAGCTGTTTTTT
>TRBV5-4|TRBD1|TRBJ2-3|NA
CASSLRQGVTDTQYF
TGTGCCAGCAGCTTAAGACAGGGGGTGACAGATACGCAGTATTTT
>TRBV6-1|TRBD1|TRBJ1-5|NA
CASSALTGVQPQHF
TGTGCCAGCAGTGCTTTGACAGGGGTCCAGCCCCAGCATTTT
>TRBV7-2|TRBD1|TRBJ1-2|NA
CASSLGRQGAGGYTF
TGTGCCAGCAGCTTAGGGCGGCAGGGGGCAGGTGGCTACACCTTC
>TRBV11-2|TRBD2|TRBJ2-1|NA
CASSSLSGDYNEQFF
TGTGCCAGCAGCTCCCTTAGCGGGGACTACAATGAGCAGTTCTTC
>TRBV11-2|NA|TRBJ2-3|once
CASSLGWLAPDTQYF
TGTGCCAGCAGCTTAGGGTGGCTAGCCCCAGATACGCAGTATTTT
>TRBV18|NA|TRBJ2-5|NA
CASSRTPQETQYF
TGTGCCAGCTCACGAACCCCACAAGAGACCCAGTACTTC
>TRBV7-9|NA|TRBJ1-4|NA
CASSLNLGSNEKLFF
TGTGCCAGCAGCTTGAACTTAGGGAGCAATGAAAAACTGTTTTTT
>TRBV19|NA|TRBJ1-5|NA
CASSFGTKGNQPQHF
TGTGCCAGTAGTTTCGGGACCAAGGGCAATCAGCCCCAGCATTTT
>TRBV4-1|NA|TRBJ2-3|NA
CASSPPNGFSTDTQYF
TGCGCCAGCAGCCCACCGAACGGGTTTAGCACAGATACGCAGTATTTT
>TRBV27|TRBD1|TRBJ1-2|NA
CASSPQGARGYTF
TGTGCCAGCAGTCCACAGGGGGCCCGGGGCTACACCTTC
>TRBV7-9|NA|TRBJ2-7|NA
CASSLDGASYEQYF
TGTGCCAGCAGCCTGGACGGGGCCTCCTACGAGCAGTACTTC
>TRBV9|NA|TRBJ1-3|NA
CASKGPGGSGNTIYF
TGTGCCAGCAAGGGGCCTGGGGGGTCTGGAAACACCATATATTTT
>TRBV30|TRBD2|TRBJ2-1|NA
CAWSSGSNEQFF
TGTGCCTGGAGCAGCGGGAGTAATGAGCAGTTCTTC
>TRBV28|TRBD1|TRBJ1-2|once
CASSPLAGTGRGYTF
TGTGCCAGCAGTCCACTCGCCGGGACAGGGCGGGGCTACACCTTC
>TRBV5-1|NA|TRBJ1-6|NA
CASTGLTGTPLHF
TGCGCCAGCACCGGACTGACCGGCACACCCCTCCACTTT
>TRBV15|NA|TRBJ2-7|NA
CATSRDGRTYEQYF
TGTGCCACCAGCAGAGATGGCAGAACCTACGAGCAGTACTTC
>TRBV10-3|TRBD1|TRBJ2-3|NA
CAISGQGNTDTQYF
TGTGCCATCAGTGGACAGGGAAACACAGATACGCAGTATTTT
>TRBV7-9|TRBD2|TRBJ2-7|once
CASSLGLAGGYEQYF
TGTGCCAGCAGCTTAGGACTAGCGGGAGGGTACGAGCAGTACTTC
>TRBV29-1|TRBD1|TRBJ1-1|NA
CSVGQGAAEAFF
TGCAGCGTGGGACAGGGGGCTGCTGAAGCTTTCTTT
>TRBV7-2|NA|TRBJ2-5|NA
CASSLRGAQETQYF
TGTGCCAGCAGCTTAAGAGGGGCCCAAGAGACCCAGTACTTC
>TRBV13|NA|TRBJ2-7|NA
CASSRQGGAYEQYF
TGTGCCAGCAGCCGCCAGGGGGGAGCCTACGAGCAGTACTTC
>TRBV29-1|TRBD2|TRBJ2-3|NA
CSAGDGGRARGDTQYF
TGCAGCGCCGGGGATGGCGGGAGGGCCCGAGGAGATACGCAGTATTTT
>TRBV10-3|NA|TRBJ2-3|once
CAISVGWAESSNTQYF
TGTGCCATCAGTGTGGGATGGGCGGAGTCGAGTAATACGCAGTATTTT
>TRBV10-3|NA|TRBJ2-2|NA
CAISGQLTGELFF
TGTGCCATCAGTGGGCAGCTTACCGGGGAGCTGTTTTTT
>TRBV4-3|TRBD1|TRBJ2-1|once
CASSQEGQGYYNEQFF
TGCGCCAGCAGCCAAGAGGGACAGGGTTACTACAATGAGCAGTTCTTC
>TRBV6-5|TRBD2|TRBJ2-7|NA
CASSYRSGASSYEQYF
TGTGCCAGCAGTTACCGTAGCGGGGCTAGCTCCTACGAGCAGTACTTC
>TRBV7-2|NA|TRBJ1-2|once
CASSLAPVLLNYGYTF
TGTGCCAGCAGCTTAGCGCCAGTTCTATTGAACTATGGCTACACCTTC
>TRBV5-5|TRBD1|TRBJ1-5|NA
CASSFGTGGNNQPQHF
TGTGCCAGCAGCTTCGGGACAGGGGGCAACAATCAGCCCCAGCATTTT
>TRBV7-9|NA|TRBJ1-4|once
CASSPSYTTNEKLFF
TGTGCCAGCAGCCCCAGCTACACAACTAATGAAAAACTGTTTTTT
>TRBV5-1|NA|TRBJ2-7|NA
CASSLFRSDEQYF
TGCGCCAGCAGCTTGTTTCGGTCTGACGAGCAGTACTTC
>TRBV5-6|TRBD2|TRBJ2-3|NA
CASSPVGLAGESQYF
TGTGCCAGCAGCCCCGTTGGATTAGCGGGGGAGTCGCAGTATTTT
>TRBV7-2|TRBD2|TRBJ2-7|NA
CASSIGLAGPYEQYF
TGTGCCAGCAGTATAGGACTAGCGGGACCTTACGAGCAGTACTTC
>TRBV27|NA|TRBJ1-1|NA
CASSLVANTEAFF
TGTGCCAGCAGTTTAGTTGCGAACACTGAAGCTTTCTTT
>TRBV2|NA|TRBJ1-6|NA
CASKVENNSPLHF
TGTGCCAGCAAAGTGGAAAATAATTCACCCCTCCACTTT
>TRBV7-7|NA|TRBJ2-5|NA
CASSLAYQETQYF
TGTGCTAGCAGCTTAGCCTACCAAGAGACCCAGTACTTC
>TRBV5-1|TRBD1|TRBJ2-7|once
CASSPQGLSYEQYF
TGCGCCAGCAGCCCACAGGGGTTATCCTACGAGCAGTACTTC
>TRBV5-1|NA|TRBJ1-1|once
CASSLVSSNTEAFF
TGCGCCAGCAGCTTAGTAAGCTCGAACACTGAAGCTTTCTTT